This T cell receptor beta chain came from a study of T cell repertoires in cytomegalovirus infection. At the level of the study: A matching HLA type, together with CMV infection, was signaled by public TCR beta signatures.

V dropped 4 bases and J dropped 4 bases, with 11 bases sitting between them. Germline assignment: CDR1 SQVTM and CDR2 ANQGSEA. The CDR3 is made up of 13 amino acids. Study observations and caveats: In two of eight donors, the top clonotype was HLA-C-restricted CMV-specific.

TCRdb re-derived calls from the reads in MiXCR, one entry per CDR3 protein. Found here are roughly 300,000 distinct CDR3 sequences, roughly 23% of them singletons; the top ten hold approximately 15%. Comments on this clonotype: Its antigen is not known.

The source of this sequence is a human donor in good health (CMV status not recorded). Some clones in this sample may be carry-over from other donors' samples. Sample: PBMCs. The chain combines TRBV29-1 with TRBJ2-1, with D uncertain. In DNA form, the CDR3 reads TGCAGCGTTGTCGACATATTATACAATGAGCAGTTCTTC. Translating it yields CSVVDILYNEQFF.